Here is one TCR beta chain with its context. Its antigen remains undetermined. No quality values exist for individual bases; no much larger clone is one base distant. The sample is drawn from a study of metastatic and nonmetastatic thyroid tumors (dated by TCRdb to between 2020 and 2021). With respect to the entire study: Repertoires from peripheral blood and from tumor or nodule tissue samples of malignant and benign thyroid patients were compared.

Trimming at the junction amounts to 4 bases on V and 4 bases on J, and the germline ends lie 20 bases apart. The CDR3, from cysteine to phenylalanine, totals 16 residues. Kept here is only the CDR3 DNA, which spans 48 bases and is read in frame from base 1. CDR1 and CDR2, per the germline V gene (reference sequence), are LNHDA and SQIVND. What the study reported, not specific to this receptor: TCR beta diversity was reported as significantly higher in malignant tumors than in benign nodules, in both blood and tumor samples.

No patient had received any treatment before thyroid surgery. Patient clinical samples collected from 2012 to 2018 were retrospectively analysed using T-cell receptor beta sequencing. Library preparation employed PCR. Sequenced on an Illumina HiSeq 4000. High-throughput sequencing was used to profile the TCR beta-chain CDR3 region of every patient. The paper's data handling went like this. The researchers built a classifier to tell apart papillary thyroid cancer patients with distant metastasis, based on CDR3 differences among clinicopathological groups. The Shannon index was used to measure repertoire diversity, and the Morisita-Horn index was used to measure how similar tumor and blood repertoires were. TCRdb applied fastp at Q25 and MiXCR to the public reads, then kept only in-frame beta chains. The V and J calls were not made by the authors but by TCRdb's processing. Within this sample are 25,000 to 30,000 clones, with roughly 25% of them counted one time only. The ten largest clonotypes hold approximately 6% of the sample.

This receptor chain uses TRBV19 and TRBJ2-7; the D gene is perhaps TRBD1, on 8 matching bases. The sequenced material came from blood. The receptor comes from a female donor with papillary thyroid cancer or a benign thyroid nodule (not recorded which). Some clones in this sample may be carry-over from other donors' samples. The CDR3 region reads CASSTLGGTGAYEQYF. The DNA reads TGTGCCAGTAGTACCCTCGGGGGGACAGGAGCTTACGAGCAGTACTTC.